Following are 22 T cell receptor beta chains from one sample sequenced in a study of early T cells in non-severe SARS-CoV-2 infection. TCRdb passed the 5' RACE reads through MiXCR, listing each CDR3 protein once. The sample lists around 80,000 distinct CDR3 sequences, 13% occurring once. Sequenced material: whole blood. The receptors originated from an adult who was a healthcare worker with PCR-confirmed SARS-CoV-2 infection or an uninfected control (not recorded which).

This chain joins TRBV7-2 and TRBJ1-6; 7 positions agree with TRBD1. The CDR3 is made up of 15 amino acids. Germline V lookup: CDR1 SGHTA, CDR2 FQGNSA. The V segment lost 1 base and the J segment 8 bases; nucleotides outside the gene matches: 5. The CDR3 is CASSLGGTDYSPLHF. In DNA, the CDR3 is TGTGCCAGCAGCTTAGGAGGGACAGACTATTCACCCCTCCACTTT.

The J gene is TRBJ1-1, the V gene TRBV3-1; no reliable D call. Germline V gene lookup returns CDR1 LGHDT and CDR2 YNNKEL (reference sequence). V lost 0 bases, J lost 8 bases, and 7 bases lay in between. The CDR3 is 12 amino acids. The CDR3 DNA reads TGTGCCAGCAGCCAAGATAACCTGGAAGCTTTCTTT. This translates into CASSQDNLEAFF.

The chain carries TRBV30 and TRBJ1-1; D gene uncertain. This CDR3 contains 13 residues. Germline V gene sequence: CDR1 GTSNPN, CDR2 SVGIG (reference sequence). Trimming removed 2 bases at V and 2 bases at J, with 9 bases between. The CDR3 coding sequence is TGTGCCTGGAGTTTTCAAGCTAACACTGAAGCTTTCTTT. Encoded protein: CAWSFQANTEAFF. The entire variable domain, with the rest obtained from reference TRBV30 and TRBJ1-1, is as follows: SQTIHQWPATLVQPVGSPLSLECTVEGTSNPNLYWYRQAAGRGLQLLFYSVGIGQISSEVPQNLSASRPQDRQFILSSKKLLLSDSGFYLCAWSFQANTEAFFGQGTRLTVV.

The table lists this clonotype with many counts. The DNA of the CDR3 is TGTGCCAGCTCACCGCGGTCCGGACAGGGGGGCACTGAAGCTTTCTTT. Translated, it gives CASSPRSGQGGTEAFF. V gene TRBV18 combines with J gene TRBJ1-1; 10 bases line up with TRBD1. CDR1 KGHSH and CDR2 LQKENI come from the germline V gene. This CDR3 comprises 16 residues. V dropped 3 bases and J dropped 4; count of bases not matched to a gene: 8.

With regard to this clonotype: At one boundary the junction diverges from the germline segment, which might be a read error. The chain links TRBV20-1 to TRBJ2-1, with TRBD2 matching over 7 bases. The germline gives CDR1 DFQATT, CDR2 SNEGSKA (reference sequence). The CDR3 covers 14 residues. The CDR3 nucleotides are TGCAGTGCTAGAGTTCCTAGCGGCTACAATGAGCTGTTCTTC. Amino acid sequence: CSARVPSGYNELFF.

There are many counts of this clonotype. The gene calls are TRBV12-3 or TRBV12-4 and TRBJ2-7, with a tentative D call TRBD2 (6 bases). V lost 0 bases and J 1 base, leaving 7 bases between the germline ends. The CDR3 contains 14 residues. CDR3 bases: TGTGCCAGCAGTTTAGCGGGGGGTTCCTACGAGCAGTACTTC. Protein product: CASSLAGGSYEQYF.

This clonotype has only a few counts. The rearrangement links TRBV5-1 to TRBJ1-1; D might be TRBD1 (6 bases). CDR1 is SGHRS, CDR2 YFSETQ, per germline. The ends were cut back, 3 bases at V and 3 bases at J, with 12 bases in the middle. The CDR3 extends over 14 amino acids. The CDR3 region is CASSSRGRDTEAFF. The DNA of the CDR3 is TGCGCCAGCAGCTCGAGGGGGAGGGACACTGAAGCTTTCTTT.

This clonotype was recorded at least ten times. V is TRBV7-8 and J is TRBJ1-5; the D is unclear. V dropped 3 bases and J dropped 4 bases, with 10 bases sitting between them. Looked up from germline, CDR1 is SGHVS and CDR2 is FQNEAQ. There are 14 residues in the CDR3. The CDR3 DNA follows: TGTGCCAGCAGCTTGTACAGCACGAATCAGCCCCAGCATTTT. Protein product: CASSLYSTNQPQHF.

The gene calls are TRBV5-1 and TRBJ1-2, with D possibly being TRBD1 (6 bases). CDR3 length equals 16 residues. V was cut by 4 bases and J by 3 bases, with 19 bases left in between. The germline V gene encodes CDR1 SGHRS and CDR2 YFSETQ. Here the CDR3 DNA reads TGCGCCAGCAGCCCCGACCCCCAGGGGAGGGACTATGGCTACACCTTC. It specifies CASSPDPQGRDYGYTF.

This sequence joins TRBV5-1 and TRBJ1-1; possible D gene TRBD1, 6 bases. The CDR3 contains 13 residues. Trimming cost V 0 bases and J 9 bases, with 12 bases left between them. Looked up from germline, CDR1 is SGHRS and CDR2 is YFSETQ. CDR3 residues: CASSLGPGEKAFF. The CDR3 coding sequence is TGCGCCAGCAGCTTGGGTCCAGGGGAGAAAGCTTTCTTT.

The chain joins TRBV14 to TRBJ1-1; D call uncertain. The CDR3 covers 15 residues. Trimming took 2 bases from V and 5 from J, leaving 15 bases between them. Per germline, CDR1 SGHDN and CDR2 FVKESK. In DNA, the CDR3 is TGTGCCAGCAGCCAACTCAACTCCGGAGGAACTGAAGCTTTCTTT. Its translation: CASSQLNSGGTEAFF.

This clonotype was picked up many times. The CDR3 sequence is CATQGSTNEKLFF. CDR3 coding DNA: TGTGCCACCCAAGGCTCAACTAATGAAAAACTGTTTTTT. The chain uses TRBV6-5 and TRBJ1-4; D gene unclear. Trimming took 10 bases from V and 0 from J, leaving 9 bases between them. This CDR3 comprises 13 residues. Per germline, CDR1 MNHEY and CDR2 SVGAGI.

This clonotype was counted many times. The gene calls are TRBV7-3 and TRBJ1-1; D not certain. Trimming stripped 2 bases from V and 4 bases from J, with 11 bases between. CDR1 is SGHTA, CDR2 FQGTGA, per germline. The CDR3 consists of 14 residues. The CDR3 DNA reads TGTGCCAGCAGCTTAGTGGTCCTAAGCACTGAAGCTTTCTTT. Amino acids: CASSLVVLSTEAFF. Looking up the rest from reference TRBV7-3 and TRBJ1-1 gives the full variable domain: GAGVSQTPSNKVTEKGKYVELRCDPISGHTALYWYRQSLGQGPEFLIYFQGTGAADDSGLPNDRFFAVRPEGSVSTLKIQRTERGDSAVYLCASSLVVLSTEAFFGQGTRLTVV.

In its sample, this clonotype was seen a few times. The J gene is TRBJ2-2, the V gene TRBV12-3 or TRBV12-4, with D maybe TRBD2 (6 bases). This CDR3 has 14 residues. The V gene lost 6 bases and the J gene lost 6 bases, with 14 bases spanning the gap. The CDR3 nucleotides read TGTGCCAGCAGGGGTCTAGCGTGGGCCGGGGAGCTGTTTTTT. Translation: CASRGLAWAGELFF.

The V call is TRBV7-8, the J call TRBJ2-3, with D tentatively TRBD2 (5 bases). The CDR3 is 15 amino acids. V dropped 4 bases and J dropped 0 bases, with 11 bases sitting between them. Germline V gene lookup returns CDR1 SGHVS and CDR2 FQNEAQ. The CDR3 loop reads CASSSSGTSTDTQYF. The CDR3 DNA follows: TGTGCCAGCAGCTCCAGCGGAACTAGCACAGATACGCAGTATTTT.

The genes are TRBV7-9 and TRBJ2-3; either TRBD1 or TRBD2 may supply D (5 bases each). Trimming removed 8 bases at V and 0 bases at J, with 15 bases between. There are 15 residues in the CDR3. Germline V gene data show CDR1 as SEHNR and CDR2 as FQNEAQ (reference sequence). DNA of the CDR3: TGTGCCAGCGGACTCTGGGGACCGAGCACAGATACGCAGTATTTT. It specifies CASGLWGPSTDTQYF.

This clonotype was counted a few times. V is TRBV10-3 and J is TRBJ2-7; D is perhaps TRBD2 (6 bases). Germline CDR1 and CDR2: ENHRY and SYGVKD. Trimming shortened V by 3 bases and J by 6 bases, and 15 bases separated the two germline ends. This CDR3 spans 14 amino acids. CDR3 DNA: TGTGCCATCAGTGACCCCAACGGGGGAGGCGAGCAGTACTTC. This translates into CAISDPNGGGEQYF.

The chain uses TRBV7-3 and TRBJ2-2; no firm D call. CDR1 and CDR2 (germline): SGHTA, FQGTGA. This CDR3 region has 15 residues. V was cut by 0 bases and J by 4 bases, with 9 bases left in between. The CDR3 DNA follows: TGTGCCAGCAGCTTAACGGGTAGAAGCACCGGGGAGCTGTTTTTT. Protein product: CASSLTGRSTGELFF.

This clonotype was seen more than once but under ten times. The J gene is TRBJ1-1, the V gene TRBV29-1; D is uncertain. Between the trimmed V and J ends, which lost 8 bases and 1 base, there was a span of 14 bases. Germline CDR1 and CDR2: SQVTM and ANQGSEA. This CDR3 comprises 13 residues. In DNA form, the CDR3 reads TGCAGCCCACCTACCCGGGAGAACACTGAAGCTTTCTTT. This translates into CSPPTRENTEAFF.

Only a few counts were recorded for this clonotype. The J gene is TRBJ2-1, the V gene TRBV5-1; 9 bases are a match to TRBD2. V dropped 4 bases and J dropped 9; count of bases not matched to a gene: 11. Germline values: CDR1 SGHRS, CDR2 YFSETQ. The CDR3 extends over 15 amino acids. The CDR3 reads CASSLWGGRGGEQFF. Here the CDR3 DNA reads TGCGCCAGCAGCCTCTGGGGCGGGAGGGGCGGTGAGCAGTTCTTC.

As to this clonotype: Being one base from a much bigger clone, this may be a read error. The CDR3 coding sequence is TGTGCCAGCAGTCCGATAACCTCTAGCGGGCGGCAGAGGGGTACGCAGTATTTT. Encoded protein: CASSPITSSGRQRGTQYF. This chain uses TRBV12-3 or TRBV12-4 with TRBJ2-3; 8 bases fit TRBD2. Unmatched junction bases numbered 21, after V lost 5 bases and J lost 8 bases. The CDR3 is 18 residues long.

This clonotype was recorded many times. The DNA of the CDR3 is TGTGCCAGCACCGATGATCCGGGACAAGAGACCCAGTACTTC. Encoded protein: CASTDDPGQETQYF. The chain is built from TRBV7-9 and TRBJ2-5, with a tentative D call TRBD2 (5 bases). V gave up 7 bases and J gave up 2 bases, with 14 bases separating them. Germline V gene data show CDR1 as SEHNR and CDR2 as FQNEAQ (reference sequence). The CDR3 extends over 14 amino acids.